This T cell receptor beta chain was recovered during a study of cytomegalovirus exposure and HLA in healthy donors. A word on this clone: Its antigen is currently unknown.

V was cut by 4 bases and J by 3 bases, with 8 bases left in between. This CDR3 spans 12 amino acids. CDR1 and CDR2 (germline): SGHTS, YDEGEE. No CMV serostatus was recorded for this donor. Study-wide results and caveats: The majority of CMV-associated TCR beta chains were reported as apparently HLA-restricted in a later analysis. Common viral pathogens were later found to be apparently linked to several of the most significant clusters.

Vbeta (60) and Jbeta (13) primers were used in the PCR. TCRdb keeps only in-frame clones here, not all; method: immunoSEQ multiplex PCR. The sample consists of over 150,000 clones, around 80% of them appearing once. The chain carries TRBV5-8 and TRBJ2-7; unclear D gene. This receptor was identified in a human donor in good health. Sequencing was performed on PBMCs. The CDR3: CASSVSGYEQYF. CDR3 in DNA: TGTGCCAGCAGCGTATCAGGCTACGAGCAGTACTTC.